A single T cell receptor beta chain is shown here with its context. This CDR3 has 15 residues. The germline CDR1 and CDR2 sequences are MNHEY and SMNVEV (reference sequence). Trimming removed 2 bases from V and 0 bases from J, with 8 bases in between. The sample comes from a study of blood T cell repertoires in COVID-19. Study details: Samples came from the United States, Italy and Spain, spanning acute and convalescent COVID-19. T cells, B-cell-depleted T cells, or PBMCs provided the cDNA or gDNA that served as material.

Profiling relied on immunoSEQ multiplex PCR, and the TCRdb table lists in-frame clones only, not all of them. The sample contains 20,000 to 30,000 clones, 65% to 90% of which appear only once. The receptor comes from a human donor in a cohort sampled during active COVID-19. The chain joins TRBV27 to TRBJ2-1; no clear D. What was sequenced was peripheral blood. CDR3 in amino acids: CASSLRGSSYNEQFF. CDR3 in DNA: TGTGCCAGCAGTTTACGCGGCAGCTCCTACAATGAGCAGTTCTTC.